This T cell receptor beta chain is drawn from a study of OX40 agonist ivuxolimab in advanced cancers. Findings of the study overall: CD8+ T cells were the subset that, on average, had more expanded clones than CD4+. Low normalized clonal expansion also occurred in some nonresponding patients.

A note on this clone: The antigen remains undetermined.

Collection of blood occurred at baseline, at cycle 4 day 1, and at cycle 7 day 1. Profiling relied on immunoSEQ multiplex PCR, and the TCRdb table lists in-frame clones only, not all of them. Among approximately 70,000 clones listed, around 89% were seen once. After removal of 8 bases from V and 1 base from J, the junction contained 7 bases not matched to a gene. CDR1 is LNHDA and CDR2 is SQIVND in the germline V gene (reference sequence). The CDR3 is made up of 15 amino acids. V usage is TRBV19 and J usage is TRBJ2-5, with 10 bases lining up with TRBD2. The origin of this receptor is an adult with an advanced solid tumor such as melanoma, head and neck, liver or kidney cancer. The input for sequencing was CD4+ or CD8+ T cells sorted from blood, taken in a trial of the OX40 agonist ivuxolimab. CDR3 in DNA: TGTGCCAGTGGGGAGCGGGAGGGCTCCCAAGAGACCCAGTACTTC. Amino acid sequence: CASGEREGSQETQYF.